This T cell receptor (beta chain) stems from a study of regulatory T cells in long-lasting Graves disease. For the study at large: By definition, persistent Graves' disease involved antithyroid drugs for over 5 years alongside positive TSH receptor antibodies. Findings and caveats of the study: TRBV28, TRBJ1-2 and TRBJ2-5 were segments that persistent disease favored.

Time point of the sample: persistent/refractory GD, antithyroid drugs over 5 years with positive TRAb. There was RNA extracted from PBMCs, and the TCR library was made from it. Blood from the periphery, about 9 milliliters in all, was drawn into EDTA tubes. This clonotype was found many times. Antigen specificity is unknown. V lost 5 bases, J lost 5 bases, and 7 bases stayed unmatched. This CDR3 spans 15 amino acids. iRepertoire HTBI primers and Arm-PCR of CDR3 regions built TCR beta libraries. Original processing methods: Identification yielded approximately 67 TRBV and around 15 TRBJ segments across samples. TCRdb passed the multiplex PCR reads through MiXCR, listing each CDR3 protein once. The V and J calls were not made by the authors but by TCRdb's processing. The sample consists of hundreds of thousands of distinct CDR3 sequences, around 30% of them appearing once.

The material sequenced was peripheral blood mononuclear cells (PBMCs), taken when the disease was refractory, from a patient treated with antithyroid drugs. The V gene is TRBV12-3 or TRBV12-4, the J gene TRBJ1-2, with 11 bases fitting TRBD1. This receptor was identified in a female donor with Graves disease. The CDR3 reads CASSVSGTGGYGYTF. Written as DNA, the CDR3 is TGTGCCAGCAGTGTATCCGGGACAGGGGGTTATGGCTACACCTTC.